This paragraph reports one T cell receptor (beta chain). The data derive from a study of shared clonotypes between healthy human individuals. For the study at large: CD8 memory received one plate per donor, CD8 naive two, CD4 memory three and CD4 naive three.

CD4+ cells yielded CD45RA+ naive and CD45RA-negative memory subsets. Some clones are missing from TCRdb's copy, which holds only in-frame ones; the method was immunoSEQ multiplex PCR. The top ten clones hold under 0.15% of a sample with 2 million to 2.5 million clones, around 95% of them seen once. The germline gives CDR1 ENHRY, CDR2 SYGVKD. V gave up 0 bases and J gave up 4 bases, with 12 bases separating them. The length of the CDR3 is 15 residues. The rearrangement joins TRBV10-3 to TRBJ2-5; tentative D call: TRBD1 (6 bases). The material sequenced was naive CD4+ T cells sorted from blood. Noted subset: CD45RA+ positively selected. The source of this sequence is a man aged 18 to 29 in good health. DNA of the CDR3: TGTGCCATCAGTGAGTCGGCAGGGGTTATAGAGACCCAGTACTTC. Amino acids: CAISESAGVIETQYF.